These T cell receptor beta chains were read from a single sample in a study of graft-versus-host responses after intestinal transplantation. Sequencing used immunoSEQ multiplex PCR; TCRdb keeps in-frame clones, though not all of them. The sample has more than 95,000 clones, 90% seen once. No antigen has been identified for these receptors. The sequenced sample was unstimulated CD4+ T cells sorted from spleen or lymph node cells, obtained before intestinal transplant. The receptor set was obtained from a human donor who received an intestinal transplant. Both conserved end residues are part of each CDR3. The order of the fields is clone size, D gene, V gene, J gene, CDR3 protein, CDR3 DNA. A D gene is named only where the DNA matches it firmly. Where a row states a size, it is once, few, many or the class of an expanded clone; other rows omit it.

clone_size: NA; d_call: NA; v_call: TRBV4-3; j_call: TRBJ2-3; cdr3_aa: CASSLQESDTQYF; cdr3_nt: TGCGCCAGCAGCCTACAGGAGTCGGATACGCAGTATTTT
clone_size: once; d_call: NA; v_call: TRBV2; j_call: TRBJ2-6; cdr3_aa: CASKKEGPGANVLTF; cdr3_nt: TGTGCCAGCAAAAAAGAGGGCCCTGGGGCCAACGTCCTGACTTTC
clone_size: once; d_call: NA; v_call: TRBV19; j_call: TRBJ2-2; cdr3_aa: CASSIATGELFF; cdr3_nt: TGTGCCAGTAGTATAGCGACCGGGGAGCTGTTTTTT
clone_size: NA; d_call: NA; v_call: TRBV7-6; j_call: TRBJ2-7; cdr3_aa: CASSLAQSSYEQYF; cdr3_nt: TGTGCCAGCAGCTTAGCACAGAGCTCCTACGAGCAGTACTTC
clone_size: NA; d_call: TRBD2; v_call: TRBV5-5; j_call: TRBJ2-1; cdr3_aa: CASSLNREDSYNEQFF; cdr3_nt: TGTGCCAGCAGCTTGAACCGGGAGGATTCCTACAATGAGCAGTTCTTC
clone_size: NA; d_call: NA; v_call: TRBV23-1; j_call: TRBJ2-7; cdr3_aa: CASSQSRAF; cdr3_nt: TGCGCCAGCAGTCAATCGCGGGCCTTC
clone_size: NA; d_call: NA; v_call: TRBV18; j_call: TRBJ1-5; cdr3_aa: CASSPGWSGNSNQPQHF; cdr3_nt: TGTGCCAGCTCACCAGGCTGGAGCGGTAATAGCAATCAGCCCCAGCATTTT
clone_size: NA; d_call: NA; v_call: TRBV18; j_call: TRBJ1-1; cdr3_aa: CASSLPGSVLGAFF; cdr3_nt: TGTGCCAGCTCACTCCCAGGTTCTGTTCTCGGAGCTTTCTTT
clone_size: NA; d_call: TRBD1; v_call: TRBV5-8; j_call: TRBJ2-7; cdr3_aa: CASSLGQGAPYEQYF; cdr3_nt: TGTGCCAGCAGCTTGGGACAGGGGGCTCCCTACGAGCAGTACTTC
clone_size: NA; d_call: TRBD2; v_call: TRBV5-8; j_call: TRBJ2-2; cdr3_aa: CASSFPGTSGRAELFF; cdr3_nt: TGTGCCAGCAGCTTCCCCGGGACTAGCGGGAGGGCGGAGCTGTTTTTT
clone_size: NA; d_call: NA; v_call: TRBV5-5; j_call: TRBJ1-1; cdr3_aa: CASSLGQTTVNTEAFF; cdr3_nt: TGTGCCAGCAGCCTCGGACAGACGACCGTGAACACTGAAGCTTTCTTT